This TCR beta chain emerged from a study of blood T cell repertoires in COVID-19. In the original analysis: Counts of nucleated cells, estimated from reference gene primer amplification, were obtained. Profiling relied on immunoSEQ multiplex PCR, and the TCRdb table lists in-frame clones only, not all of them. For V, J and clone size, that table is used; D and trimming come from the DNA. The profile shows about 270,000 clones, about 76% of them singletons. The CDR3 consists of 15 residues. Germline CDR1 SSHAT, CDR2 FNYEAQ (reference sequence). About this clone itself: The junction departs from germline at one end; a sequencing error may be responsible.

The TCR sequence derives from a woman in her sixties or seventies with active or convalescent COVID-19. The specimen was peripheral blood. The V gene is TRBV7-7, the J gene TRBJ2-5; TRBD2 aligns across 7 bases. CDR3 nucleotides: TGTGCTAGCAGCTTAGGGTTGGCGGGGGAAGAGACCCAGTACTTC. It is translated as CASSLGLAGEETQYF. The full variable domain, completed using reference TRBV7-7 and TRBJ2-5, is GAGVSQSPRYKVTKRGQDVTLRCDPISSHATLYWYQQALGQGPEFLTYFNYEAQPDKSGLPSDRFSAERPEGSISTLTIQRTEQRDSAMYRCASSLGLAGEETQYFGPGTRLLVL.